The sequence of this T cell receptor (beta chain) was determined in a study of blood T cell repertoires in COVID-19. The table came from immunoSEQ multiplex PCR; TCRdb's copy has only in-frame clones and leaves some out. This sample has about 250,000 clones, with around 83% found just once. Germline CDR1 reads SGDLS; CDR2 reads YYNGEE. The CDR3 has 15 residues. After removal of 2 bases from V and 4 bases from J, the junction contained 6 bases not matched to a gene. This receptor was identified in a man older than 75 with acute or convalescent COVID-19. Sample: peripheral blood. The chain couples TRBV9 to TRBJ2-1, with 7 bases aligning to TRBD2. The CDR3 DNA sequence: TGTGCCAGCAGCGTCAGCCCGCGGGGGTACAATGAGCAGTTCTTC. Amino acids: CASSVSPRGYNEQFF.